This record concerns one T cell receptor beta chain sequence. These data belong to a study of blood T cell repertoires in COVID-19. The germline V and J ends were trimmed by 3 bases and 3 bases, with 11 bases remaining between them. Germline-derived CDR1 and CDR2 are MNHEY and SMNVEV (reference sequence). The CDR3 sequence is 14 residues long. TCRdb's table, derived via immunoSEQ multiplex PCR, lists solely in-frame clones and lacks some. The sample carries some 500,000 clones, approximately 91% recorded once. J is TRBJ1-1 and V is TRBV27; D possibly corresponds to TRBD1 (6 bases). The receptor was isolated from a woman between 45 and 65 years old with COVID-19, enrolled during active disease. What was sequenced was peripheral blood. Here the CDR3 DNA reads TGTGCCAGCAGTTTCGCCTGGGGGCACACTGAAGCTTTCTTT. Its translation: CASSFAWGHTEAFF.